A selection of T cell receptor beta chains follows, all from one sample in a study of cytomegalovirus exposure and HLA in healthy donors. The repertoire was sequenced with immunoSEQ multiplex PCR; TCRdb's copy has only in-frame clones and lacks some. The profile covers some 200,000 clones, with 82% appearing a single time and 0.7% to 0.95% taken by the ten largest. The sequenced sample consisted of PBMCs. All receptors derive from a woman aged 18-29 years in good health and CMV-seronegative. CDR3s include the opening cysteine and the closing phenylalanine or tryptophan. The D gene is left open where the match is weak. Rows may omit the clone size; those that give it use once, few, many or a size class.

CDR3 DNA | CDR3 protein | clone size | D gene | J gene | V gene
TGCAGCGTTGGGGCAGGCCCTAATGGCTACACCTTC | CSVGAGPNGYTF | NA | NA | TRBJ1-2 | TRBV29-1
TGTGCCAGCACGCCGAGGGACTATGGCTACACCTTC | CASTPRDYGYTF | few | NA | TRBJ1-2 | TRBV6-1
TGTGCCAGCGCTGCGGGCGAGACTAGCTGGAGTGAGCAGTTCTTC | CASAAGETSWSEQFF | NA | TRBD2 | TRBJ2-1 | TRBV7-7
TGTGCCATCAGTGAAGGTGTGACAGGGGGCCAAGAAAATGAGCAGTTCTTC | CAISEGVTGGQENEQFF | NA | TRBD1 | TRBJ2-1 | TRBV10-3
TGTGCCAGCAGCCTACGGACTAGCGGAAGCACAGATACGCAGTATTTT | CASSLRTSGSTDTQYF | NA | TRBD2 | TRBJ2-3 | TRBV9
TGTGCCAGCAGCGTACTTACAGGGGGCCAATACGAGCAGTACTTC | CASSVLTGGQYEQYF | NA | TRBD1 | TRBJ2-7 | TRBV9
TGTGCCAGCAGCTTAACAGGCGGGAGTGTTGAGCAGTTCTTC | CASSLTGGSVEQFF | once | TRBD2 | TRBJ2-1 | TRBV7-3
TGTGCCAGTAGGGGGAAGACTTCCGGGGCCAACGTCCTGACTTTC | CASRGKTSGANVLTF | NA | NA | TRBJ2-6 | TRBV6-1
TGCGCCAGCAGCCAAGATTCGGGAACCAACGATAATTCACCCCTCCACTTT | CASSQDSGTNDNSPLHF | NA | NA | TRBJ1-6 | TRBV4-1
TGTGCCAGCAGCTTACTCACAGGGGGCTACGAGCAGTACTTC | CASSLLTGGYEQYF | few | TRBD1 | TRBJ2-7 | TRBV7-8
TGTGCCAGTAGTATTAGCGGGAGCATTGGCAATGAGCAGTTCTTC | CASSISGSIGNEQFF | NA | TRBD2 | TRBJ2-1 | TRBV19
TGTGCCAGCAGCGGGGGGACTAGCGGAACCACAGATACGCAGTATTTT | CASSGGTSGTTDTQYF | NA | TRBD2 | TRBJ2-3 | TRBV9
TGTGCCGCGAGGGACAGGGCGTACGAGCAGTACTTC | CAARDRAYEQYF | NA | TRBD1 | TRBJ2-7 | TRBV6-1
TGCGCCAGCAGTGACAAATACAATGAGCAGTTCTTC | CASSDKYNEQFF | NA | NA | TRBJ2-1 | TRBV10-1
TGTGCCAGCAGCGTCAGTGTGACTAATGAAAAACTGTTTTTT | CASSVSVTNEKLFF | once | NA | TRBJ1-4 | TRBV9
TGTGCCAGCAGCTTAGCGCCACTAGCGGGAGGAGGTGAGCAGTACTTC | CASSLAPLAGGGEQYF | NA | TRBD2 | TRBJ2-7 | TRBV7-3
TGCGCCAGCAGCCAAGACCCCGGGACTTCCCTCATCGAGCAGTTCTTC | CASSQDPGTSLIEQFF | NA | NA | TRBJ2-1 | TRBV4-1
TGTGCCTGGAGTGTAGGGGATGACAATGAGCAGTTCTTC | CAWSVGDDNEQFF | few | NA | TRBJ2-1 | TRBV30
TGTGCCAGCAGCTTAGCGGGAGCCACAGATACGCAGTATTTT | CASSLAGATDTQYF | NA | NA | TRBJ2-3 | TRBV7-7
TGTGCCAGCAGTTATTCCGGAGATGCGCAGTACTTC | CASSYSGDAQYF | NA | NA | TRBJ2-7 | TRBV6-5
TGTGCCAGCAGTGTCCAGGGTGCTTATCAGCCCCAGCATTTT | CASSVQGAYQPQHF | once | NA | TRBJ1-5 | TRBV6-5
TGCGCCAGCAGCTTGACTAGCGAGGGGGTAGAGACCCAGTACTTC | CASSLTSEGVETQYF | NA | NA | TRBJ2-5 | TRBV5-1
TGTGCCAGCAGCTTAGCCCGACGCCGCGCGGGTCAGCCCCAGCATTTT | CASSLARRRAGQPQHF | NA | NA | TRBJ1-5 | TRBV7-8
TGTGCCGTACAGGGGGCAACAGATACGCAGTATTTT | CAVQGATDTQYF | NA | TRBD1 | TRBJ2-3 | TRBV25-1
TGTGCTAGTGGTTTGAGCGGTAATCCCAGCTCCTACAATGAGCAGTTCTTC | CASGLSGNPSSYNEQFF | once | NA | TRBJ2-1 | TRBV12-5
TGTGCCAGTAGTACCCGGACAGGTTATGAAAAACTGTTTTTT | CASSTRTGYEKLFF | once | TRBD1 | TRBJ1-4 | TRBV19
TGTGCCAGCTCCCCTGGGACAGAAGGCAACGAGCAGTACTTC | CASSPGTEGNEQYF | NA | TRBD1 | TRBJ2-7 | TRBV18
TGTGCCTGGAGTGTACCCGGGAGTCAAGAGACCCAGTACTTC | CAWSVPGSQETQYF | NA | NA | TRBJ2-5 | TRBV30
TGTGCCACCAGCAGGGGGGGAACCTACAATGAGCAGTTCTTC | CATSRGGTYNEQFF | NA | NA | TRBJ2-1 | TRBV15
TGCGCCAGCAGCCATTTCGGCCTTGAGGTTGAGCAGTTCTTC | CASSHFGLEVEQFF | NA | NA | TRBJ2-1 | TRBV4-1
TGTGCCAGCAGTCTAATTGACAATGAGCAGTTCTTC | CASSLIDNEQFF | NA | NA | TRBJ2-1 | TRBV27
TGTGCCAGCAGTGAGGACAGAGGACAAATGAACACTGAAGCTTTCTTT | CASSEDRGQMNTEAFF | NA | NA | TRBJ1-1 | TRBV28
TGTGCCAGCAGTGAAAAATGGGTCGGTAGGACTGAAGAGACCCAGTACTTC | CASSEKWVGRTEETQYF | NA | NA | TRBJ2-5 | TRBV6-1
TGCGCCAGCAGCTTGGGGACAGTCTCCTACGAGCAGTACTTC | CASSLGTVSYEQYF | NA | NA | TRBJ2-7 | TRBV5-1
TGTGCCAGCAGTCAAGCAGGGACTAGCGGGAGCAATGAGCAGTTCTTC | CASSQAGTSGSNEQFF | NA | TRBD2 | TRBJ2-1 | TRBV6-1
TGTGCCAGCAGTAGAGGACAGGGGAGCAATCAGCCCCAGCATTTT | CASSRGQGSNQPQHF | NA | TRBD1 | TRBJ1-5 | TRBV6-5
TGTGCCAGCAGCTTCGACAGGGGCCACAATGAGCAGTTCTTC | CASSFDRGHNEQFF | NA | TRBD1 | TRBJ2-1 | TRBV6-5
TGCGCCAGCAGCCCTAGCGGGGGTGGAACAGATACGCAGTATTTT | CASSPSGGGTDTQYF | once | TRBD2 | TRBJ2-3 | TRBV5-1
TGTGCCAGCAGACGACTAGCGGAAAGACAAGAGACCCAGTACTTC | CASRRLAERQETQYF | NA | TRBD2 | TRBJ2-5 | TRBV28
TGTGCCACCAGCAGAGCTGGAGGACTGATCTCTAATGAGCAGTTCTTC | CATSRAGGLISNEQFF | once | NA | TRBJ2-1 | TRBV15
TGTGCCAGCTCACCTCCGGCAGGGGGCTGGGACACTGAAGCTTTCTTT | CASSPPAGGWDTEAFF | NA | TRBD1 | TRBJ1-1 | TRBV18
TGTGCCAGTAGAAAGACGACAGGGATCTACGAGCAGTACTTC | CASRKTTGIYEQYF | NA | TRBD1 | TRBJ2-7 | TRBV19
TGTGCCAGCAGTTACCCGACAGGGGTAGACGGGACCCAGTACTTC | CASSYPTGVDGTQYF | once | TRBD1 | TRBJ2-5 | TRBV6-5
TGCGCCAGCAGTTGGACAAGCACCGGGGAGCTGTTTTTT | CASSWTSTGELFF | NA | NA | TRBJ2-2 | TRBV5-1
TGTGCCAGCAGCGACGGAGGGGAAGAGTACTTC | CASSDGGEEYF | once | NA | TRBJ2-7 | TRBV9
TGCAGTGCTGGGCCTCCGGAGGGCATATATTTT | CSAGPPEGIYF | NA | NA | TRBJ1-3 | TRBV20-1
TGTGCCAGCAGTGAAGCGTATAATTTCGGCGAGCAGTACTTC | CASSEAYNFGEQYF | NA | NA | TRBJ2-7 | TRBV2
TGCAGTGAAACACCGAACACTGAAGCTTTCTTT | CSETPNTEAFF | NA | NA | TRBJ1-1 | TRBV20-1
TGTGCCAGCAGTTTGACAGTTTACTACGAGCAGTACTTC | CASSLTVYYEQYF | NA | NA | TRBJ2-7 | TRBV27
TGCAGCGTTGACGGCGGGGGGGGCTACAATGAGCAGTTCTTC | CSVDGGGGYNEQFF | NA | TRBD2 | TRBJ2-1 | TRBV29-1
TGTGCCAGCAGCTTTGGAGGGGTCGGAGAGCAGTACTTC | CASSFGGVGEQYF | NA | NA | TRBJ2-7 | TRBV5-8
TGTGCCAGCACGACAGGTGAATCTAGCACAGATACGCAGTATTTT | CASTTGESSTDTQYF | NA | NA | TRBJ2-3 | TRBV2
TGCGCCAGCAGCCCTACAGGGCCTAAAGAGACCCAGTACTTC | CASSPTGPKETQYF | NA | NA | TRBJ2-5 | TRBV5-1
TGTGCCACCCTTGGCCCCTACGAGCAGTACTTC | CATLGPYEQYF | NA | NA | TRBJ2-7 | TRBV28
TGTGCCAGCAGGATGGGAGGCCCTAATGAAAAACTGTTTTTT | CASRMGGPNEKLFF | NA | NA | TRBJ1-4 | TRBV28
TGTGCCAGCAAGGCCGGGAGGGAGCAGTACTTC | CASKAGREQYF | once | TRBD2 | TRBJ2-7 | TRBV6-1
TGCAGCGTTGAAGATCCAGAAAACTACGAGCAGTACTTC | CSVEDPENYEQYF | once | NA | TRBJ2-7 | TRBV29-1